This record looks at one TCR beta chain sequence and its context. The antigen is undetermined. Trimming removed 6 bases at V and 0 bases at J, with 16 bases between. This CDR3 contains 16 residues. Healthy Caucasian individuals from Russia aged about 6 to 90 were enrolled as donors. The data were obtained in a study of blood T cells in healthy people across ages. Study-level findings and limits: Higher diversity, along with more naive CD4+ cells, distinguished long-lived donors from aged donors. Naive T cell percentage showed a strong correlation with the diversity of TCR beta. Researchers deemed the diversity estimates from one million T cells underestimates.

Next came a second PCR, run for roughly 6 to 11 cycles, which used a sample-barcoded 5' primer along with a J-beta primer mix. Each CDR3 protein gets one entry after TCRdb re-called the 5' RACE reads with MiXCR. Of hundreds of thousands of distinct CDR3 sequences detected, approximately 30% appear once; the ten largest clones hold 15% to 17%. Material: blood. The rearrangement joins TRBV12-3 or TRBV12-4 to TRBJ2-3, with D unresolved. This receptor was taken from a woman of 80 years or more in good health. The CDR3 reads CASSPAGIPSTDTQYF. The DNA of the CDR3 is TGTGCCAGCAGCCCAGCTGGCATCCCTAGCACAGATACGCAGTATTTT.